This T cell receptor (delta chain) comes out of a study of gamma-delta chains in newborns, infants, children. Study summary: Microbial exposure reportedly drives polyclonal innate γδ T cell expansion after birth.

This clone has just a few counts. Translating this DNA gives a protein that differs at residue 8 from the TCRdb one, which belongs to a much larger clone; a read error is likely, and the protein shown is this translation. CDR1 is GEAIGNYY and CDR2 is EKD in the germline V gene. Trimming pared 0 bases from V and 5 bases from J, leaving 7 bases between. The CDR3 is 15 amino acids. TCRdb made new clone calls on the reads using CATT. The profile shows around 5,000 delta-chain clones, under 0.5% of them singletons. The sequencing input was blood. The source of this sequence is a child who was a newborn, infant or young child, either healthy, febrile or measles-vaccinated (not recorded which). This rearrangement joins TRDV2 to TRDJ3; D possibly corresponds to TRDD3 (6 bases). CDR3 region: CACDTGIRDTRQMFF. The CDR3 DNA reads TGTGCCTGTGACACCGGGATAAGGGACACCCGACAGATGTTTTTC.